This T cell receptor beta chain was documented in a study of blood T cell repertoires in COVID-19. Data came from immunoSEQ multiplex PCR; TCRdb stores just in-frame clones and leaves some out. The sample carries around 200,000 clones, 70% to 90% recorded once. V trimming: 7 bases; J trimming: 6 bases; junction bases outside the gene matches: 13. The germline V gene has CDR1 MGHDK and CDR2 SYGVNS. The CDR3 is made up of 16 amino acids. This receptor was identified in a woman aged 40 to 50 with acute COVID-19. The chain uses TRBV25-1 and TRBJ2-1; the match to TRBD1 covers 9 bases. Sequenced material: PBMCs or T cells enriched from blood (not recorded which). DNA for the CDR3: TGTGCCAGCACCATAAGATTGGGACAGGGTCGCAATGAGCAGTTCTTC. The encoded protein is CASTIRLGQGRNEQFF.